Sequencing of this T cell receptor beta chain was carried out in a study of blood T cell repertoires in COVID-19. V was trimmed by 2 bases and J by 5 bases, leaving 21 bases between them. Germline assignment: CDR1 ENHRY and CDR2 SYGVKD. The CDR3 spans 17 residues. Resolution of symptoms, clearance, or two negative PCRs was present in recovered Cohort 3 donors. The repertoire was sequenced with immunoSEQ multiplex PCR; TCRdb's copy has only in-frame clones and lacks some. Of 150,000 to 200,000 clones in the sample, roughly four fifths were seen once. The V and J genes are TRBV10-3 and TRBJ1-2; D possibly corresponds to TRBD1 (5 bases). Specimen: PBMCs or T cells enriched from blood (not recorded which). This TCR derives from a man aged 50-59 years who had recovered from COVID-19. CDR3: CAISERGSRGDAYGYTF. The CDR3 nucleotides read TGTGCCATCAGTGAGCGGGGCTCGCGGGGTGATGCGTATGGCTACACCTTC.